The present entry profiles one TCR beta chain with its context. This clonotype was seen a handful of times. The specificity of this receptor is unknown. No much larger clonotype is one base removed from it; base qualities were not supplied. TCR cDNA was synthesized by 5'RACE template switching, which introduced a universal primer site and unique molecular identifiers. Priming of cDNA synthesis was performed from both the TCR alpha and TCR beta constant segments. Library amplification involved two PCR steps, and the second step added sample barcodes and sequencing adapters. Sequencing of libraries was done on Illumina HiSeq 2500 (2x100 bp) or NovaSeq (2x150 bp). Under the source paper's analysis protocol: MIGEC handled demultiplexing of reads and collapsing into UMI consensus sequences, while MiXCR performed V(D)J alignment. Using edgeR on replicate PBMC samples, clonotypes were called vaccine-responding if FDR was below 0.01 and the log2 fold change was above 5 up to day 15. Bulk clonotypes were assigned CD4 or CD8 identity according to which sequenced CD4 or CD8 repertoire held them at higher abundance. TCRdb trimmed public reads at Q25 via fastp, called clones via MiXCR and kept in-frame beta chains. Entries that share a CDR3 protein sequence are merged under the most common genes and DNA. The V and J calls were not made by the authors but by TCRdb's processing. The table for this sample lists a few hundred thousand distinct CDR3 sequences; roughly 8.7% of them were counted only once. In total, the top ten clones hold 18% of the sample.

The CDR3, cysteine through phenylalanine, is 13 amino acids long. Left in the record is the CDR3 DNA by itself, 39 bases read in frame from the first base. From a lookup of the germline V gene, CDR1 and CDR2 are LGHNA and YSLEER. The V and J ends are trimmed by 4 bases and 8 bases, leaving 12 bases between them. The data are from a study of T cells after yellow fever vaccination (dated by TCRdb to between 2019 and 2020). In terms of the full investigation: The SMART-Seq v4 Ultra Low Input RNA kit was used to prepare libraries from fractions with low cell numbers. Two healthy male donors made up the cohort, one aged 18 to 29 years and the other aged 30 to 40 years. Bulk PBMC replicates and cell subsets were isolated from blood drawn at multiple timepoints before and after both primary and secondary immunization. To follow T-cell clones before and after both primary and booster YFV17D yellow fever vaccination, bulk TCR alpha and beta repertoires underwent longitudinal sequencing. The paper as a whole reports these results and caveats: Computational filtering was needed because FACS-sorted repertoires could contain abundant contaminating clonotypes from the bulk population. Because the study included only two donors, the extent to which the findings can be generalized is limited. Compared with the primary T-cell response, the secondary T-cell response was weaker but faster, peaking on day 5 rather than day 15. After the booster, most of the clones that had expanded following primary vaccination were detected again (roughly 96% of CD4 and around 88% of CD8), which suggests that memory was broadly maintained. A small fraction of clonotypes appeared in both the CD4 and CD8 compartments, likely as a result of convergent recombination.

This sample's treatment or condition label indicates: live attenuated yellow fever vaccine strain. At every blood-draw timepoint, two biological replicates of bulk PBMCs were collected. A standard Ficoll-Paque protocol was used to isolate PBMCs from peripheral blood. TriZol was used to extract RNA from bulk PBMCs, CD4 and CD8 fractions, and dextramer-positive and dextramer-negative fractions. This clonotype originated in a man between 18 and 29 years old who received the YFV17D yellow fever vaccine. The sample consisted of PBMCs, taken on the day of the first yellow fever vaccination. The chain is assembled from TRBV4-3 and TRBJ1-3; a tentative D call is TRBD1 (5 bases match). In nucleotide form, the sequence is TGCGCCAGCAGCCCCTTATTAGGGGACACCATATATTTT. Translated, this gives CASSPLLGDTIYF.